This TCR beta chain was obtained from a study of molecular identifiers for immune sequencing clone quantification (dated by TCRdb to 2016 to 2018). Background for the entire study: For a replicate experiment, the RNA from either about 20,000 or 100,000 naive CD8 T cells was divided into five aliquots, and four of those aliquots went on to sequencing. This methods study used CD8 T cells to benchmark TCR RNA copy counting and molecular-identifier clustering-based TCR repertoire sequencing (MIDCIRS). The research as a whole found: The naive libraries included spiked-in Jurkat TCR RNA (10 copies' worth), and this RNA is not part of the donor repertoire. In CMV-specific effector cells, clones with more than 20 RNA copies contained over 97% of molecules, whereas in naive cells such clones contained under 1% of molecules. Spiked-in Jurkat TCR RNA equal to a single cell's worth was reported to be detectable even within 1,100,000 naive CD8 T cells. When barcode sub-clustering was left out, chimeric consensus sequences inflated TCR diversity, with chimeras reaching as high as 47%. Modeling gave about 3.3 recovered TCR RNA copies per cell versus around 10 by digital PCR, implying about 30% capture efficiency. Identical TCR molecules sharing a barcode could cause highly expanded clone sizes to be underestimated.

V loses 4 bases, J loses 2 bases, and the germline ends lie 10 bases apart. The germline V gene (reference sequence) provides CDR1 SEHNR and CDR2 FQNEAQ. From the cysteine through the phenylalanine, the CDR3 covers 14 amino acids. The entry retains the CDR3 DNA only, 42 bases that are in frame from base 1. This clonotype was recorded a few times. The antigen this receptor binds is unknown. No per-base quality is available; no much larger clone lies one base away. The library was generated by PCR. Sequenced using a NextSeq 500. Bulk TCR libraries were generated as previously described, with the TCR primers listed in Table S5 used. Purification of total RNA was performed with the Qiagen AllPrep DNA/RNA kit. Before analysis, reads from multiple sequencing runs of the same library were pooled. In the paper's pipeline: Reads were retained only if an exact TCR constant sequence was present, and the retained reads were trimmed to 150 nt and grouped according to their 12-nt molecular barcodes. Reads inside each barcode group were sub-clustered using a 15% Levenshtein threshold, and a quality-weighted consensus sequence was constructed for each RNA molecule. Non-functional sequences were filtered out, along with any lower-count sequence sitting one edit away from another sequence. Based on fitting two negative binomial distributions, any barcode sub-cluster with under 20% of the maximum read count was discarded. The public sequencing data were trimmed at Q25 with fastp and processed into clonotypes with MiXCR by TCRdb, which kept only in-frame beta chains. Merged by CDR3 protein, the rows form single entries marked with the most common genes and DNA. TCRdb, rather than the study authors, made the V and J calls. Recorded for this sample are more than 450,000 distinct CDR3 sequences; 25% of them occurred a single time. Of the sample, around 0.78% is held by the ten largest clones.

Libraries of naive CD8 T cells were built from around 20,000 to 990,000 sorted cells, with 10%, 30% or 50% of the purified RNA used. Naive CD8 T cells were FACS-sorted as CD8+CD4-CCR7+CD45RA+ on a BD FACSAria II into RLT Plus buffer. Detection sensitivity was tested by spiking Jurkat RNA equal to roughly nine TCR copies' worth into samples containing roughly 19,000-1,000,000 naive CD8 T cells. CD8 T cells were enriched with RosetteSep CD8+ T Cell Enrichment Cocktail and Ficoll-Paque, followed by ACK red cell lysis. The receptor comes from a human donor in good health. Some libraries in this study had Jurkat cell RNA spiked in. The rearrangement combines TRBV7-9 with TRBJ2-3; there is no confident call for the D gene. The sample consisted of naive CD8+ T cells from blood, with Jurkat cell RNA spiked in. The cell subset or site label of this sample denotes: FACS-sorted CD8+CD4-CCR7+CD45RA+ naive T cells. The CDR3 has the sequence CASSSAYYTDTQYF. The sequenced DNA is TGTGCCAGCAGCTCTGCCTATTACACAGATACGCAGTATTTT.